A single sample is the source of the 3 T cell receptor beta chains below, sequenced in a study of blood T cell repertoires in COVID-19 (dated by TCRdb to 2018 to 2020). Receptors were amplified or captured by the immunoSEQ multiplex PCR assay. The table was pulled from immuneACCESS by TCRdb, which kept in-frame rearrangements only. Such tables lose some clones; where checked, under half of the loss comes from unresolved V genes, and the rest has no known cause. A total of approximately 150,000 clones appear in this sample, approximately 92% of them only once. The biggest ten clones account for less than 4% of the sample. The source material was peripheral blood. These TCRs come from a woman aged 55-69 years with active COVID-19.

CDR3 sequence: CASSQDYGRKVTGYTF. DNA for the CDR3: TGTGCCAGCAGCCAAGATTATGGCAGGAAGGTCACTGGCTACACCTTC. J is TRBJ1-2 and V is TRBV4-2; no firm D call. Germline-derived CDR1 and CDR2 are LGHNA and YNFKEQ. The germline V and J ends were trimmed by 0 bases and 7 bases, with 18 bases remaining between them. This CDR3 has 16 residues.

The gene calls are TRBV18 and TRBJ2-3; D ambiguous. Trimming shortened V by 7 bases and J by 1 base, and 9 bases separated the two germline ends. Germline CDR1 and CDR2: KGHSH and LQKENI. The CDR3 totals 13 residues. The CDR3 DNA reads as TGTGCCAGCTTTTCAGGCGGCACAGATACGCAGTATTTT. Residues: CASFSGGTDTQYF.

The J gene is TRBJ2-7, the V gene TRBV6-6; tentative D call: TRBD1 (5 bases). The germline V and J ends were trimmed by 6 bases and 12 bases, with 21 bases remaining between them. The CDR3 extends over 13 amino acids. Germline V CDR1 and CDR2: MNHNY, SVGAGI (reference sequence). The CDR3 spells CASRSEGHVVPYF. The CDR3 DNA reads as TGTGCCAGCAGATCAGAAGGACACGTCGTCCCGTACTTC.